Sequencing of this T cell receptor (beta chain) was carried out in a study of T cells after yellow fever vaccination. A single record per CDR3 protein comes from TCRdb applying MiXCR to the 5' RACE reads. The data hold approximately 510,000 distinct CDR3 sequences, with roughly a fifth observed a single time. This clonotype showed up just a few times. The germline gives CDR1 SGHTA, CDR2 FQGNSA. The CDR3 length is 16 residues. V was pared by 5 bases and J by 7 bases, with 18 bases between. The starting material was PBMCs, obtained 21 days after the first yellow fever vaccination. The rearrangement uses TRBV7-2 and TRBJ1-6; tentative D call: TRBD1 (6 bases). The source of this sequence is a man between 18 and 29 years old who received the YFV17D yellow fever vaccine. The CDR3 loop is CASSLIPTGRNSPLHF. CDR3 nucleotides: TGTGCCAGCAGCCTCATCCCCACAGGGAGGAATTCACCCCTCCACTTT.